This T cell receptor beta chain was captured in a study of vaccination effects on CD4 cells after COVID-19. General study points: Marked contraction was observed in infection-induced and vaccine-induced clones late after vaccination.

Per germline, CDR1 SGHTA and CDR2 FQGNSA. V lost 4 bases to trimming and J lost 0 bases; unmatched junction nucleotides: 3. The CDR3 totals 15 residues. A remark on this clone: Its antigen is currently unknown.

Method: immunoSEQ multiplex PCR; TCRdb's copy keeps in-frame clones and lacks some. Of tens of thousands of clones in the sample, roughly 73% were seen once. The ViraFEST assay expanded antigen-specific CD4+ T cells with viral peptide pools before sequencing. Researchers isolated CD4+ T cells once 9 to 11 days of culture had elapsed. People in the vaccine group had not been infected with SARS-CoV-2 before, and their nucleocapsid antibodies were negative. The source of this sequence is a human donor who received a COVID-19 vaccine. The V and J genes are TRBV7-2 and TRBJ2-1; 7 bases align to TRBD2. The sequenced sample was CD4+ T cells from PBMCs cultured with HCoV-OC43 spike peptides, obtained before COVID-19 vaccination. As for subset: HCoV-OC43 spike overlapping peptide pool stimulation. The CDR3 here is CASSSQRGSYNEQFF. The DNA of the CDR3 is TGTGCCAGCAGCTCCCAGCGGGGCTCCTACAATGAGCAGTTCTTC. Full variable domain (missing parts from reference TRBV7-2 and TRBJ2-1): GAGVSQSPSNKVTEKGKDVELRCDPISGHTALYWYRQSLGQGLEFLIYFQGNSAPDKSGLPSDRFSAERTGGSVSTLTIQRTQQEDSAVYLCASSSQRGSYNEQFFGPGTRLTVL.